The T cell receptor (beta chain) under discussion was sequenced for a study of T cell changes during pregnancy in multiple sclerosis. Germline V gene data show CDR1 as SGDLS and CDR2 as YYNGEE. The CDR3 is made up of 14 amino acids. With V trimmed by 0 bases and J by 6 bases, 5 bases remained unmatched. Sequencing used immunoSEQ multiplex PCR; TCRdb keeps in-frame clones, though not all of them. Of over 85,000 clones listed, approximately 90% are singletons. This rearrangement joins TRBV9 to TRBJ2-5, with 7 bases matching TRBD1. Sample: peripheral blood, taken in the first trimester of pregnancy. The clonotype was recovered from a female donor in good health, enrolled as a control in a pregnancy study. This chain's CDR3 is CASSVGTGEKTQYF. The CDR3 DNA sequence: TGTGCCAGCAGCGTAGGTACAGGGGAAAAGACCCAGTACTTC.